This TCR beta chain emerged from a study of blood T cells in healthy people across ages. Study-wide results and limits: Unsorted PBMC material precluded a definitive naive versus antigen-experienced comparison. In these data, TCR beta diversity tracked strongly with naive T cell percentage.

Ranging in age from roughly 6 to 100, the donors were healthy Caucasian individuals from Russia. A second PCR, run for 7 to 11 cycles, used a sample-barcoded 5' primer plus a J-beta primer mix. TCRdb independently ran MiXCR on the 5' RACE reads; one entry per CDR3 protein. In the table there are 700,000 or so distinct CDR3 sequences, about a fifth of which are singletons. As for this clonotype: Its antigen is not identified.

The CDR3 has 16 amino acids. CDR1 and CDR2 from the germline V gene are KGHSH and LQKENI. V was shortened by 0 bases and J by 5 bases, with 14 bases between the two germline ends. The source is a man between 65 and 80 years old in good health. The chain has TRBV18 and TRBJ1-5; no definite D call. The sequenced sample consisted of blood. CDR3 sequence: CASSPPTPLDDQPQHF. In DNA form, the CDR3 reads TGTGCCAGCTCACCACCGACACCCCTAGACGATCAGCCCCAGCATTTT.